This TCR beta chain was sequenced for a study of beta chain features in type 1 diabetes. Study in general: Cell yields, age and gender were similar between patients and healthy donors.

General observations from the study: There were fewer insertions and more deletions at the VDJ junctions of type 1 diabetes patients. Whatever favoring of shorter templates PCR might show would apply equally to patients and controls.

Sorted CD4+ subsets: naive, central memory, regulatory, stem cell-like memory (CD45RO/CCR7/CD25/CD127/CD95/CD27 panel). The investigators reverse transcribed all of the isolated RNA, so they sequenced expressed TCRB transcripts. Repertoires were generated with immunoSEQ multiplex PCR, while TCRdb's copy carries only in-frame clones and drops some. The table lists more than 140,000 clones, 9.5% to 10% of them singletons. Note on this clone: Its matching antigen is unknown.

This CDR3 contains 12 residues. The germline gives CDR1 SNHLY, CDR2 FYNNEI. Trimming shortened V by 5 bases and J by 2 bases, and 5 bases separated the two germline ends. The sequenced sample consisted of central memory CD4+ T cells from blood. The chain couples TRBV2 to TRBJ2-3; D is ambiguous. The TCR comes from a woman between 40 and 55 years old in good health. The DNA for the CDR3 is TGTGCCAGCAGTCAGTACACAGATACGCAGTATTTT. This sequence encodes CASSQYTDTQYF.